The sequence of this T cell receptor beta chain was determined in a study of Ad26.COV2.S vaccination and SARS-CoV-2 variants. General study results and limits: Whether participants received vaccine or placebo, their non-spike TCR breadth was similar.

From germline, CDR1 is SGHDN and CDR2 FVKESK. The ends were cut back, 6 bases at V and 1 base at J, with 12 bases in the middle. This CDR3 has 14 amino acids. On this clone itself: Antigen specificity is unknown.

Some clones are missing from TCRdb's copy, which holds only in-frame ones; the method was immunoSEQ multiplex PCR. The table lists about 350,000 clones, 92% of them singletons. The gene calls are TRBV14 and TRBJ1-1; no firm D call. This sample comprised peripheral blood, obtained after recovery from COVID-19. This clonotype was obtained from a human donor who had recovered from COVID-19. CDR3 region: CASSPFVGNTEAFF. The CDR3 coding sequence is TGTGCCAGCAGTCCGTTCGTCGGGAACACTGAAGCTTTCTTT. Full variable domain (rest looked up from reference TRBV14 and TRBJ1-1): EAGVTQFPSHSVIEKGQTVTLRCDPISGHDNLYWYRRVMGKEIKFLLHFVKESKQDESGMPNNRFLAERTGGTYSTLKVQPAELEDSGVYFCASSPFVGNTEAFFGQGTRLTVV.